The T cell receptor beta chain described here comes from a study of post-analysis software for immune sequencing data. Study-level results: In patients, TRBV5-6, TRBV5-1 and TRBV20-1 belonged to 4 or 5 TRBV segments found more frequently than in controls.

This clonotype was observed a handful of times. The antigen is undetermined. Presence of unique molecular identifiers characterized the TCR beta cDNA libraries. TCRdb fed the PCR reads into MiXCR, producing one record per CDR3 protein. The repertoire holds around 710,000 distinct CDR3 sequences, around 46% seen once, with roughly 5% in the top ten. Deletions cut 2 bases from V and 3 bases from J, with 5 bases between. The CDR3 extends over 12 amino acids. The TCR comes from a girl aged 10 to 17 with multiple sclerosis. The chain is built from TRBV12-3 or TRBV12-4 and TRBJ2-7, with D unclear. The specimen was blood. The CDR3 DNA sequence: TGTGCCAGCAGTTTAAGGGTCTACGAGCAGTACTTC. It specifies CASSLRVYEQYF.